The clone carrying this T cell receptor beta chain appeared once. Per the original methods: Reference gene primers were amplified, and this amplification served to estimate nucleated cell counts. Sequencing was performed with immunoSEQ multiplex PCR; in TCRdb, only in-frame clones are kept and a portion is missing. For V, J and clone size, that table is used; D and trimming come from the DNA. The repertoire holds 54,000 or so clones, with 80% to 90% as singletons. Germline V lookup: CDR1 ENHRY, CDR2 SYGVKD. The CDR3 has 15 amino acids. The trim removed 8 bases at V and 5 bases at J, leaving 13 bases unmatched. The sample originates from a study of blood T cell repertoires in COVID-19. Looking at the study overall: Samples came from the United States, Italy and Spain, spanning acute and convalescent COVID-19.

The V call is TRBV10-3, the J call TRBJ1-2; 8 positions agree with TRBD1. This clonotype was obtained from a human donor in a cohort sampled during active COVID-19. Specimen: peripheral blood. The CDR3, as DNA: TGTGCCATCTTTCGACAGGGGCAGAAGGATTATGGCTACACCTTC. Its translation is CAIFRQGQKDYGYTF.